A selection of T cell receptor beta chains follows, all from one sample in a study of T-cell memory formation after mild COVID-19. Via MiXCR, TCRdb re-called the 5' RACE reads, giving one row per CDR3 protein. This table has approximately 300,000 distinct CDR3 sequences, around 19% appearing once. The material sequenced was PBMCs or a T cell subset sorted from them (not recorded which). Receptor source: a man between 18 and 35 years old who had mild COVID-19 (a few samples of this study predate the infection). Cell type and time point are not known. Each CDR3 is given with its conserved first and last residue. Each record gives: CDR3 protein, CDR3 DNA, CDR3 length, J gene, V gene, D gene, clone size. A D gene is named only where the DNA matches it firmly. Size values are once, few and many counts, or a class for expanded clones, and some rows have none.

CDR3aa: CASSFDPGGQPQHF
CDR3nt: TGTGCCAGCAGTTTTGATCCGGGCGGCCAGCCCCAGCATTTT
len: 14
j_gene: TRBJ1-5
v_gene: TRBV12-3/TRBV12-4
d_gene: NA
abundance: few

CDR3aa: CASSFVSPGTDTQYF
CDR3nt: TGTGCCAGCAGCTTCGTATCCCCTGGCACAGATACGCAGTATTTT
len: 15
j_gene: TRBJ2-3
v_gene: TRBV5-6
d_gene: NA
abundance: NA

CDR3aa: CASSSPPSGGTHEQFF
CDR3nt: TGTGCCAGCAGCTCTCCGCCTAGCGGTGGAACACATGAGCAGTTCTTC
len: 16
j_gene: TRBJ2-1
v_gene: TRBV7-2
d_gene: TRBD2
abundance: few

CDR3aa: CASSYELIRGLGEQFF
CDR3nt: TGTGCCAGCAGTTACGAATTGATCAGGGGGCTAGGTGAGCAGTTCTTC
len: 16
j_gene: TRBJ2-1
v_gene: TRBV6-5
d_gene: TRBD1
abundance: NA

CDR3aa: CSAGSAGAQYF
CDR3nt: TGCAGTGCGGGGTCAGCGGGGGCCCAGTACTTC
len: 11
j_gene: TRBJ2-5
v_gene: TRBV20-1
d_gene: TRBD2
abundance: NA

CDR3aa: CASSPPDGNYNEQFF
CDR3nt: TGTGCCAGCTCACCACCCGACGGAAACTACAATGAGCAGTTCTTC
len: 15
j_gene: TRBJ2-1
v_gene: TRBV18
d_gene: NA
abundance: NA

CDR3aa: CASSYGQGRNEQFF
CDR3nt: TGTGCCAGCAGTTACGGGCAGGGTAGAAATGAGCAGTTCTTC
len: 14
j_gene: TRBJ2-1
v_gene: TRBV6-5
d_gene: NA
abundance: NA

CDR3aa: CASSPEQETQYF
CDR3nt: TGTGCCAGCAGCCCAGAGCAAGAGACCCAGTACTTC
len: 12
j_gene: TRBJ2-5
v_gene: TRBV6-6
d_gene: NA
abundance: NA

CDR3aa: CAISAGQGDTYEQYF
CDR3nt: TGTGCCATCAGTGCAGGCCAGGGCGACACCTACGAGCAGTACTTC
len: 15
j_gene: TRBJ2-7
v_gene: TRBV10-3
d_gene: NA
abundance: many

CDR3aa: CAWENPYEQYF
CDR3nt: TGTGCCTGGGAGAACCCCTACGAGCAGTACTTC
len: 11
j_gene: TRBJ2-7
v_gene: TRBV30
d_gene: NA
abundance: NA

CDR3aa: CASARDFRGDTQYF
CDR3nt: TGTGCCAGCGCGCGGGACTTTCGAGGAGATACGCAGTATTTT
len: 14
j_gene: TRBJ2-3
v_gene: TRBV12-3/TRBV12-4
d_gene: NA
abundance: NA

CDR3aa: CASSSTLGNSPLHF
CDR3nt: TGTGCCAGCTCATCGACGCTGGGTAATTCACCCCTCCACTTT
len: 14
j_gene: TRBJ1-6
v_gene: TRBV18
d_gene: NA
abundance: few

CDR3aa: CASSPWDAGGYTF
CDR3nt: TGTGCCAGCAGCCCATGGGATGCCGGTGGCTACACCTTC
len: 13
j_gene: TRBJ1-2
v_gene: TRBV12-3/TRBV12-4
d_gene: NA
abundance: NA

CDR3aa: CASRKGQGGTEAFF
CDR3nt: TGTGCCAGCAGAAAAGGACAGGGGGGGACTGAAGCTTTCTTT
len: 14
j_gene: TRBJ1-1
v_gene: TRBV7-8
d_gene: TRBD1
abundance: few

CDR3aa: CASSPPDHRGQLQETQYF
CDR3nt: TGTGCCAGCTCACCACCCGATCACAGAGGACAGTTACAAGAGACCCAGTACTTC
len: 18
j_gene: TRBJ2-5
v_gene: TRBV18
d_gene: NA
abundance: few

CDR3aa: CASSFRGQQETQYF
CDR3nt: TGTGCCAGCAGCTTTAGAGGACAGCAAGAGACCCAGTACTTC
len: 14
j_gene: TRBJ2-5
v_gene: TRBV7-6
d_gene: NA
abundance: few

CDR3aa: CASSYQGADTQYF
CDR3nt: TGCGCCAGCAGCTACCAGGGGGCAGATACGCAGTATTTT
len: 13
j_gene: TRBJ2-3
v_gene: TRBV5-1
d_gene: TRBD1
abundance: NA

CDR3aa: CASSHRDRVEAFF
CDR3nt: TGTGCCAGCAGTCACCGGGACAGGGTTGAAGCTTTCTTT
len: 13
j_gene: TRBJ1-1
v_gene: TRBV6-5
d_gene: TRBD1
abundance: few

CDR3aa: CASSLFGGPSYEQYF
CDR3nt: TGCGCCAGCAGCTTGTTCGGGGGACCCTCCTACGAGCAGTACTTC
len: 15
j_gene: TRBJ2-7
v_gene: TRBV5-1
d_gene: NA
abundance: NA

CDR3aa: CASSHPTRASRNEQFF
CDR3nt: TGCGCCAGCAGCCATCCCACCCGGGCTTCTCGGAATGAGCAGTTCTTC
len: 16
j_gene: TRBJ2-1
v_gene: TRBV4-1
d_gene: NA
abundance: NA

CDR3aa: CASSLEGTGANVLTF
CDR3nt: TGTGCCAGCAGTTTAGAGGGTACGGGGGCCAACGTCCTGACTTTC
len: 15
j_gene: TRBJ2-6
v_gene: TRBV27
d_gene: NA
abundance: few

CDR3aa: CASSFTQPYEQYF
CDR3nt: TGTGCCAGCAGTTTTACTCAGCCCTACGAGCAGTACTTC
len: 13
j_gene: TRBJ2-7
v_gene: TRBV27
d_gene: NA
abundance: few

CDR3aa: CASSLGLSGGYTF
CDR3nt: TGTGCCAGCAGTCTGGGGCTCTCGGGGGGCTACACCTTC
len: 13
j_gene: TRBJ1-2
v_gene: TRBV6-5
d_gene: NA
abundance: NA

CDR3aa: CSVRVYNEQFF
CDR3nt: TGCAGCGTCAGGGTTTACAATGAGCAGTTCTTC
len: 11
j_gene: TRBJ2-1
v_gene: TRBV29-1
d_gene: NA
abundance: NA

CDR3aa: CASSLGGVGEAFF
CDR3nt: TGTGCCAGCAGCTTAGGAGGGGTCGGTGAAGCTTTCTTT
len: 13
j_gene: TRBJ1-1
v_gene: TRBV7-9
d_gene: NA
abundance: NA

CDR3aa: CASSSPPHSGDTEAFF
CDR3nt: TGTGCCAGCAGCTCACCGCCCCACTCCGGGGACACTGAAGCTTTCTTT
len: 16
j_gene: TRBJ1-1
v_gene: TRBV7-9
d_gene: NA
abundance: NA

CDR3aa: CASSLNTQYF
CDR3nt: TGTGCCAGCAGTTTGAATACGCAGTATTTT
len: 10
j_gene: TRBJ2-3
v_gene: TRBV28
d_gene: NA
abundance: NA

CDR3aa: CASSFSQDSPLHF
CDR3nt: TGTGCCAGCAGCTTTTCCCAGGATTCACCCCTCCACTTT
len: 13
j_gene: TRBJ1-6
v_gene: TRBV7-9
d_gene: NA
abundance: many

CDR3aa: CASSGGGQGMDEQFF
CDR3nt: TGTGCCAGCAGTGGGGGAGGACAGGGTATGGATGAGCAGTTCTTC
len: 15
j_gene: TRBJ2-1
v_gene: TRBV9
d_gene: TRBD1
abundance: NA

CDR3aa: CSASPASGASETQYF
CDR3nt: TGCAGTGCTTCCCCGGCGAGCGGGGCCTCGGAGACCCAGTACTTC
len: 15
j_gene: TRBJ2-5
v_gene: TRBV20-1
d_gene: TRBD2
abundance: NA

CDR3aa: CASSLAGGALNEQFF
CDR3nt: TGCGCCAGCAGCTTGGCCGGGGGGGCTTTAAATGAGCAGTTCTTC
len: 15
j_gene: TRBJ2-1
v_gene: TRBV5-1
d_gene: TRBD2
abundance: NA

CDR3aa: CASSRRQFQETQYF
CDR3nt: TGTGCCAGCAGCCGACGACAGTTCCAAGAGACCCAGTACTTC
len: 14
j_gene: TRBJ2-5
v_gene: TRBV7-9
d_gene: NA
abundance: NA

CDR3aa: CASTVASLGGSYEQYF
CDR3nt: TGTGCCAGCACCGTCGCAAGCCTGGGGGGCAGTTACGAGCAGTACTTC
len: 16
j_gene: TRBJ2-7
v_gene: TRBV11-2
d_gene: NA
abundance: few

CDR3aa: CASSVDSGQGKETQYF
CDR3nt: TGTGCCAGCAGCGTAGACTCCGGACAGGGAAAAGAGACCCAGTACTTC
len: 16
j_gene: TRBJ2-5
v_gene: TRBV9
d_gene: TRBD1
abundance: NA

CDR3aa: CSAHRAWGETQYF
CDR3nt: TGCAGTGCTCACCGGGCCTGGGGGGAGACCCAGTACTTC
len: 13
j_gene: TRBJ2-5
v_gene: TRBV20-1
d_gene: NA
abundance: once

CDR3aa: CASSQEGQGVSGNSPLHF
CDR3nt: TGTGCCAGCAGCCAAGAGGGACAGGGGGTTTCGGGGAATTCACCCCTCCACTTT
len: 18
j_gene: TRBJ1-6
v_gene: TRBV4-2
d_gene: TRBD1
abundance: NA

CDR3aa: CASSYDGALYGYTF
CDR3nt: TGTGCCAGCAGTTATGACGGGGCTCTCTATGGCTACACCTTC
len: 14
j_gene: TRBJ1-2
v_gene: TRBV6-5
d_gene: NA
abundance: NA

CDR3aa: CASSFAQVGGYGYSF
CDR3nt: TGTGCCAGCAGCTTTGCACAGGTCGGGGGCTATGGCTACAGCTTC
len: 15
j_gene: TRBJ1-2
v_gene: TRBV7-9
d_gene: NA
abundance: NA

CDR3aa: CSATRTGVITGELFF
CDR3nt: TGCAGTGCTACCCGGACAGGGGTAATCACCGGGGAGCTGTTTTTT
len: 15
j_gene: TRBJ2-2
v_gene: TRBV20-1
d_gene: TRBD1
abundance: NA

CDR3aa: CASSLRGGRDTEAFF
CDR3nt: TGCGCCAGCAGCTTGCGGGGGGGAAGGGACACTGAAGCTTTCTTT
len: 15
j_gene: TRBJ1-1
v_gene: TRBV5-1
d_gene: NA
abundance: NA

CDR3aa: CASSSGTGDNSPLHF
CDR3nt: TGCGCCAGCAGCTCCGGGACAGGGGATAATTCACCCCTCCACTTT
len: 15
j_gene: TRBJ1-6
v_gene: TRBV5-1
d_gene: TRBD1
abundance: NA

CDR3aa: CATSDPAGTDTQYF
CDR3nt: TGTGCCACCAGTGACCCGGCGGGAACAGATACGCAGTATTTT
len: 14
j_gene: TRBJ2-3
v_gene: TRBV24-1
d_gene: NA
abundance: few

CDR3aa: CATSRETGYGYTF
CDR3nt: TGTGCCACCAGCAGAGAGACGGGATATGGCTACACCTTC
len: 13
j_gene: TRBJ1-2
v_gene: TRBV15
d_gene: NA
abundance: once

CDR3aa: CASSLQRGGKDTQYF
CDR3nt: TGTGCCAGCAGCTTACAGCGGGGGGGCAAAGATACGCAGTATTTT
len: 15
j_gene: TRBJ2-3
v_gene: TRBV11-2
d_gene: TRBD2
abundance: NA

CDR3aa: CASSLYGPDRNTGELFF
CDR3nt: TGCGCCAGCAGCCTGTACGGACCGGACAGGAACACCGGGGAGCTGTTTTTT
len: 17
j_gene: TRBJ2-2
v_gene: TRBV5-1
d_gene: NA
abundance: NA

CDR3aa: CASSHIIGEQFF
CDR3nt: TGCGCCAGCAGCCATATAATTGGTGAGCAGTTCTTC
len: 12
j_gene: TRBJ2-1
v_gene: TRBV4-1
d_gene: NA
abundance: NA

CDR3aa: CASSSSSTGELFF
CDR3nt: TGTGCCAGCAGCTCTTCAAGCACCGGGGAGCTGTTTTTT
len: 13
j_gene: TRBJ2-2
v_gene: TRBV7-3
d_gene: NA
abundance: few

CDR3aa: CASRVPNTGELFF
CDR3nt: TGTGCCAGCAGGGTACCGAACACCGGGGAGCTGTTTTTT
len: 13
j_gene: TRBJ2-2
v_gene: TRBV6-1
d_gene: NA
abundance: NA

CDR3aa: CSVVQRGLPLNEQFF
CDR3nt: TGCAGCGTTGTGCAGCGGGGGCTCCCATTAAATGAGCAGTTCTTC
len: 15
j_gene: TRBJ2-1
v_gene: TRBV29-1
d_gene: TRBD2
abundance: few

CDR3aa: CASSSSTGGFYEQYF
CDR3nt: TGCGCCAGCAGCTCCTCGACAGGGGGCTTTTACGAGCAGTACTTC
len: 15
j_gene: TRBJ2-7
v_gene: TRBV5-1
d_gene: TRBD1
abundance: NA

CDR3aa: CASSYMGDTEAFF
CDR3nt: TGTGCCAGCAGTTACATGGGTGACACTGAAGCTTTCTTT
len: 13
j_gene: TRBJ1-1
v_gene: TRBV6-5
d_gene: NA
abundance: few

CDR3aa: CASSLSRGELNYGYTF
CDR3nt: TGTGCCAGCAGCCTCAGTCGGGGTGAATTGAACTATGGCTACACCTTC
len: 16
j_gene: TRBJ1-2
v_gene: TRBV7-2
d_gene: NA
abundance: few